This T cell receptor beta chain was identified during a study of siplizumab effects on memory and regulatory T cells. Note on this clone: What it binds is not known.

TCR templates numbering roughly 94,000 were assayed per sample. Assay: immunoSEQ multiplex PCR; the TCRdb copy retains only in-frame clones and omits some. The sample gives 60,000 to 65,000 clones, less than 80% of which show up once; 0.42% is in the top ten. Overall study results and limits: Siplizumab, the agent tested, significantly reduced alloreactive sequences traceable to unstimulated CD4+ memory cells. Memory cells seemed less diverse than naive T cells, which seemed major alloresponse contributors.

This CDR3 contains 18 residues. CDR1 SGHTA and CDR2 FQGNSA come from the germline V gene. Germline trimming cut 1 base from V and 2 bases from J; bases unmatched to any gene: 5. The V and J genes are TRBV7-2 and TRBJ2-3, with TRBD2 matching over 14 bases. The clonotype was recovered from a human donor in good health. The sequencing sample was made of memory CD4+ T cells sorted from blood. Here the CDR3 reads CASSLDGLAGGLTDTQYF. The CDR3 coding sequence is TGTGCCAGCAGCTTAGATGGACTAGCGGGGGGACTCACAGATACGCAGTATTTT.